The present entry profiles one T cell receptor beta chain with its context. Its specificity is not known. Researchers report immunoSEQ v3.0 was run at survey level. Assay used: immunoSEQ multiplex PCR; TCRdb lists only in-frame clones, some missing. This sample carries about 13,000 clones, about 80% of them seen once, and the ten largest clones take around 13%. V gave up 2 bases and J gave up 1 base, with 9 bases separating them. Per the germline V gene, CDR1 is SNHLY and CDR2 is FYNNEI. The CDR3 totals 15 residues. This entry is derived from a study of long-term antiretroviral therapy in people with HIV. Study results and limitations: The study found that diversity rose after ART but stayed below transplant donor controls. The clones with expansion before ART were dominant in the repertoire at all time points. It was not possible to obtain data on ART adherence, viral resistance or therapy changes.

Samples held 1-10 million cryopreserved PBMC before DNA extraction. The TCR was taken from a man aged 35 to 55 with HIV. The chain recombines TRBV2 with TRBJ2-4, with D possibly being TRBD1 (6 bases). The sample consisted of unsorted PBMCs, taken 3.2 years before starting antiretroviral therapy. Here the CDR3 DNA reads TGTGCCAGCAGTGAACAGGGGACCGCCAAAAACATTCAGTACTTC. Its protein is CASSEQGTAKNIQYF.